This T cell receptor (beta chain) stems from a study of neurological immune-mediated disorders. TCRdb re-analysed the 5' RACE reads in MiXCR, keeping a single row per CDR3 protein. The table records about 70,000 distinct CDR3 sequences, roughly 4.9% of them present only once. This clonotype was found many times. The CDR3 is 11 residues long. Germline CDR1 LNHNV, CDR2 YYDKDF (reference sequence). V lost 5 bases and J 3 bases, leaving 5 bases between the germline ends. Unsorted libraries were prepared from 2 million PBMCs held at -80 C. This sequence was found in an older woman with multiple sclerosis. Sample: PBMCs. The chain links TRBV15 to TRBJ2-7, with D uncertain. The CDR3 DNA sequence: TGTGCCACCAGCGATAGCTACGAGCAGTACTTC. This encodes CATSDSYEQYF. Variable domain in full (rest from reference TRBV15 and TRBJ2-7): DAMVIQNPRYQVTQFGKPVTLSCSQTLNHNVMYWYQQKSSQAPKLLFHYYDKDFNNEADTPDNFQSRRPNTSFCFLDIRSPGLGDTAMYLCATSDSYEQYFGPGTRLTVT.